The TCR beta chain under discussion was sequenced for a study of shared clonotypes between healthy human individuals. General study points: Clonotype sharing among donors was thought likely to change with sequencing depth.

With respect to this clone: Antigen: not known.

Sequencing used immunoSEQ multiplex PCR; TCRdb keeps in-frame clones, though not all of them. The table lists 2 million to 3 million clones, 93% of them singletons. All donors were healthy HIV-negative adults lacking recent acute infections or vaccinations. Germline assignment: CDR1 LNHDA and CDR2 SQIVND (reference sequence). CDR3 length: 15 amino acids. Trimming cost V 3 bases and J 4 bases, with 14 bases left between them. The V gene is TRBV19, the J gene TRBJ2-3; unclear D gene. This TCR was sampled from a man aged 18 to 29 in good health. Some clones in this sample may be carry-over from other donors' samples. Sequencing was done on a sample of naive CD4+ T cells from PBMCs. The subset was: CD45RA+ positively selected. The CDR3 loop reads CASSITALRADTQYF. CDR3 in DNA: TGTGCCAGTAGTATCACAGCGCTAAGGGCAGATACGCAGTATTTT.